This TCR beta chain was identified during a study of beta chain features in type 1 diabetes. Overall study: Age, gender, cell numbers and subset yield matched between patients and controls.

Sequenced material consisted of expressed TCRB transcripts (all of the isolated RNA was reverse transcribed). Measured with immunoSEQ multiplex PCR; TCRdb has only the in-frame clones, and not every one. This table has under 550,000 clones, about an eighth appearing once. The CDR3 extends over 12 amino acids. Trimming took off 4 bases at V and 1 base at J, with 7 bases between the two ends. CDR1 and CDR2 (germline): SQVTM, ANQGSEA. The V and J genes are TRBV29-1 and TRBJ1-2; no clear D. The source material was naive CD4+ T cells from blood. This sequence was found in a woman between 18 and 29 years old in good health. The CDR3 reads CSVGGLNYGYTF. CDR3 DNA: TGCAGCGTTGGTGGGCTTAACTATGGCTACACCTTC.